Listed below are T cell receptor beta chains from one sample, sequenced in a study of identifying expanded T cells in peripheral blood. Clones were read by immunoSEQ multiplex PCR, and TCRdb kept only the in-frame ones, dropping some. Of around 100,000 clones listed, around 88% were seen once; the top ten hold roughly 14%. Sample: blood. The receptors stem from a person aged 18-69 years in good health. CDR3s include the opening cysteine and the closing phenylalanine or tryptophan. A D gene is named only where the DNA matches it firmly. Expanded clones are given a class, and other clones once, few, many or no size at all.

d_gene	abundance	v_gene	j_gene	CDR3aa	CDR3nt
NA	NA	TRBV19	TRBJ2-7	CASSPRQGTYEQYF	TGTGCCAGTAGTCCCCGTCAGGGTACCTACGAGCAGTACTTC
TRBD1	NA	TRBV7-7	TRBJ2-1	CASSLVGGQGAHEQFF	TGTGCCAGCAGCTTAGTGGGGGGACAGGGGGCCCATGAGCAGTTCTTC
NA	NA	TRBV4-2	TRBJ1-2	CASSPNSGAPDGYTF	TGTGCCAGCAGCCCCAACTCAGGGGCCCCCGATGGCTACACCTTC
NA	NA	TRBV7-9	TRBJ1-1	CASSWGGGNTEAFF	TGTGCCAGCAGCTGGGGAGGGGGTAACACTGAAGCTTTCTTT
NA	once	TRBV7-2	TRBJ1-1	CASSETAMGSEAFF	TGTGCCAGCAGCGAGACAGCTATGGGGTCTGAAGCTTTCTTT
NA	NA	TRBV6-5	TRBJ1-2	CASSYRGGTGNYGYTF	TGTGCCAGCAGTTACAGGGGCGGGACGGGGAACTATGGCTACACCTTC
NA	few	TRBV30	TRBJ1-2	CAWRTTINYGYTF	TGTGCCTGGCGGACCACCATTAACTATGGCTACACCTTC
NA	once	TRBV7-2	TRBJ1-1	CASSSVMGRDTEAFF	TGTGCCAGCAGCTCCGTAATGGGAAGGGACACTGAAGCTTTCTTT
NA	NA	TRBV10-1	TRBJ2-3	CATAPGDSPDTQYF	TGCGCCACGGCCCCGGGGGACTCACCAGATACGCAGTATTTT
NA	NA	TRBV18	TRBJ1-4	CASSPTLGGAPNEKLFF	TGTGCCAGCTCACCAACATTAGGAGGGGCCCCTAATGAAAAACTGTTTTTT
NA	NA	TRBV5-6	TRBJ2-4	CASSLEGTAKNIQYF	TGTGCCAGCAGCCTAGAGGGGACAGCCAAAAACATTCAGTACTTC
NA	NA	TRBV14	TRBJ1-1	CASSQMVNTEAFF	TGTGCCAGCAGCCAAATGGTGAACACTGAAGCTTTCTTT
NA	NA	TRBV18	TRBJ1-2	CASSPPEREGYTF	TGTGCCAGCTCACCCCCGGAACGAGAAGGCTACACCTTC
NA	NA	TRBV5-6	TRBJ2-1	CASSLSPRAGSYNEQFF	TGTGCCAGCAGCTTGAGCCCTAGGGCGGGCTCCTACAATGAGCAGTTCTTC
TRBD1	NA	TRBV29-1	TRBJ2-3	CSVGQGGTDTQYF	TGCAGCGTTGGACAGGGGGGCACAGATACGCAGTATTTT
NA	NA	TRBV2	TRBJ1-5	CASSGQDNQPQHF	TGTGCCAGCAGTGGACAGGACAATCAGCCCCAGCATTTT
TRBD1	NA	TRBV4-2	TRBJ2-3	CASSQGQGASDTQYF	TGTGCCAGCAGCCAAGGGCAGGGGGCGTCGGATACGCAGTATTTT
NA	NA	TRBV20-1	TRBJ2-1	CSARAGNEQFF	TGCAGTGCTAGAGCGGGGAATGAGCAGTTCTTC
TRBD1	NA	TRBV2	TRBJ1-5	CASRGTGGNNQPQHF	TGTGCCAGCAGGGGGACAGGGGGCAACAATCAGCCCCAGCATTTT
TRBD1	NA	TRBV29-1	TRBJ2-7	CSVSDRGGHYEQYF	TGCAGCGTCAGCGACAGGGGCGGGCACTACGAGCAGTACTTC
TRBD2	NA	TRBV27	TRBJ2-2	CASSAGLAGRNTGELFF	TGTGCCAGCAGTGCGGGACTAGCGGGGAGGAACACCGGGGAGCTGTTTTTT
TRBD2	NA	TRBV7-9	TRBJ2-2	CASSPPGREGTGELFF	TGTGCCAGCAGCCCACCGGGGCGGGAGGGCACCGGGGAGCTGTTTTTT
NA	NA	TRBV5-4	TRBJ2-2	CASSLMGPNTGELFF	TGTGCCAGCAGCTTGATGGGACCCAACACCGGGGAGCTGTTTTTT
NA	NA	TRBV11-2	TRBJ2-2	CAISQGANTGELFF	TGTGCGATATCCCAAGGGGCGAACACCGGGGAGCTGTTTTTT
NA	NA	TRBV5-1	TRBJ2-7	CASSVDYSYEQYF	TGCGCCAGCAGCGTGGACTACTCCTACGAGCAGTACTTC
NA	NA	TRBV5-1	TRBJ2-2	CASSLDQTNTGELFF	TGCGCCAGCAGCTTGGACCAAACGAACACCGGGGAGCTGTTTTTT
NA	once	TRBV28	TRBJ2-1	CASRGGSSGYNEQFF	TGTGCCAGCAGGGGCGGGTCCTCAGGATACAATGAGCAGTTCTTC
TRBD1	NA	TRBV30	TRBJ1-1	CAWSVGTGENTEAFF	TGTGCCTGGAGTGTAGGGACAGGGGAAAACACTGAAGCTTTCTTT
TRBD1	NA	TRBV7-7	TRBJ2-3	CASSPRTGEDTQYF	TGTGCCAGCAGCCCCCGGACAGGGGAAGATACGCAGTATTTT
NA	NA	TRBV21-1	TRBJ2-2	CASSARGGPGTGELFF	TGTGCCAGCAGCGCTCGGGGGGGCCCGGGCACCGGGGAGCTGTTTTTT
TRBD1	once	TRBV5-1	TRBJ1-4	CASSPVTGTGNEKLFF	TGCGCCAGCAGCCCCGTGACCGGGACAGGGAATGAAAAACTGTTTTTT
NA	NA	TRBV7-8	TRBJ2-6	CASSLGTSSTGANVLTF	TGTGCCAGCAGCCTTGGGACATCCTCAACTGGGGCCAACGTCCTGACTTTC
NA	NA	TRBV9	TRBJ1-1	CASSVQRGTEAFF	TGTGCCAGCAGCGTACAGAGGGGCACTGAAGCTTTCTTT